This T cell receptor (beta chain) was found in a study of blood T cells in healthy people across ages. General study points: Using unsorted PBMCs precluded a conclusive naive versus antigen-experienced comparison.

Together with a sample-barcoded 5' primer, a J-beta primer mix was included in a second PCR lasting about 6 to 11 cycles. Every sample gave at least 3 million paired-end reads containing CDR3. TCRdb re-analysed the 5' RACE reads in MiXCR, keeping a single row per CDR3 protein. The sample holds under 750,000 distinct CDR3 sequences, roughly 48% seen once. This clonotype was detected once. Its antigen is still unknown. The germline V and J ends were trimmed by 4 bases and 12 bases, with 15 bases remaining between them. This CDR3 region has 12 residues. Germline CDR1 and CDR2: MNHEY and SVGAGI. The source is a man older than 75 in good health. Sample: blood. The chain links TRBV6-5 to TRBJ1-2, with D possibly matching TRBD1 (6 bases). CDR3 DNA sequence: TGTGCCAGCAGTTCAGGACAGAGGGCCGACACCTTC. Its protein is CASSSGQRADTF.